This TCR beta chain came from a study of blood T cells in healthy people across ages. As for the study in general: In model experiments, template switching was able to capture about one barcoded beta molecule for every two T cells that were present.

General observations from the study: The study lacked donor CMV status, which possibly confounded expanded clonotype changes. TCR beta diversity per million T cells fell roughly linearly with age.

Each donor gave ten milliliters of peripheral blood. Trimming stripped 6 bases from V and 4 bases from J, with 21 bases between. CDR1 is ENHRY, CDR2 SYGVKD, per germline. The CDR3 runs 16 residues. On this clonotype itself: Antigen: not known.

A second PCR of about 6 to 12 cycles used a sample-barcoded 5' primer and a J-beta primer mix. Each CDR3 protein gets one entry after TCRdb re-called the 5' RACE reads with MiXCR. This sample has roughly 900,000 distinct CDR3 sequences, with roughly 26% found just once. The sample comprised blood. The receptor comes from a woman of 80 years or more in good health. The chain recombines TRBV10-3 with TRBJ1-1, with a weak D call TRBD1 (6 bases). DNA for the CDR3: TGTGCCATCAGGGGGGCTAGACAGGATTTATCCACTGAAGCTTTCTTT. As protein: CAIRGARQDLSTEAFF.